These 7 T cell receptor beta chains were all obtained from the same sample, sequenced in a study of preoperative IRX-2 immunotherapy in early breast cancer. Treatment meaning: preoperative locoregional IRX-2 cytokine immunotherapy. The table came from immunoSEQ multiplex PCR; TCRdb's copy has only in-frame clones and leaves some out. The sample consists of fewer than 25,000 clones, just under 85% of them appearing once. The specimen was lymph node tissue, collected after IRX-2 immunotherapy. The receptors shown here come from a human donor with breast cancer.

The gene calls are TRBV6-8 and TRBJ2-5; possible D gene TRBD1, 6 bases. Trimming took 7 bases from V and 2 from J, leaving 17 bases between them. CDR1 and CDR2 (germline): MNHGY, SAAAGT. CDR3 size: 15 residues. CDR3: CASKIRGTPQETQYF. CDR3 DNA sequence: TGTGCCAGCAAAATACGAGGGACACCTCAAGAGACCCAGTACTTC.

This clone was picked up one time. The chain recombines TRBV6-8 with TRBJ1-4, with no clear D. Germline V gene data show CDR1 as MNHGY and CDR2 as SAAAGT. Trimming took off 2 bases at V and 8 bases at J, with 9 bases between the two ends. The CDR3 extends over 13 amino acids. CDR3 loop: CASSYLAGEKLFF. The CDR3 DNA reads TGTGCCAGCAGTTACCTGGCTGGGGAAAAACTGTTTTTT.

The chain recombines TRBV11-3 with TRBJ2-1, with a possible D match to TRBD2 (5 bases). V gave up 0 bases and J gave up 7 bases, with 13 bases separating them. CDR1 and CDR2 from the germline V gene are SGHNT and YENEEA. The CDR3 has 15 residues. The CDR3 here is CASSLEGLAVNEQFF. The DNA for the CDR3 is TGTGCCAGCAGCTTAGAGGGTCTAGCTGTGAATGAGCAGTTCTTC. Full variable domain (rest looked up from reference TRBV11-3 and TRBJ2-1): EAGVVQSPRYKIIEKKQPVAFWCNPISGHNTLYWYLQNLGQGPELLIRYENEEAVDDSQLPKDRFSAERLKGVDSTLKIQPAELGDSAVYLCASSLEGLAVNEQFFGPGTRLTVL.

The table lists this clone with a count of one. Other DNA sequences in the sample encode the same CDR3. The rearrangement uses TRBV6-8 and TRBJ2-3; 7 bases align to TRBD1. Unmatched junction bases numbered 4, after V lost 6 bases and J lost 1 base. Germline CDR1 is MNHGY and CDR2 is SAAAGT. The CDR3 length is 14 residues. CDR3 bases: TGTGCCAGCAGCAGGGACAGCGGCACAGATACGCAGTATTTT. Amino acid sequence: CASSRDSGTDTQYF.

The V and J genes are TRBV18 and TRBJ2-1; 9 bases are shared with TRBD1. The V gene's germline CDR1 is KGHSH and CDR2 LQKENI. The CDR3 runs to 16 residues. Unmatched junction bases numbered 11, after V lost 2 bases and J lost 9 bases. This CDR3 is CASSPTPGQGGGEQFF. The CDR3 bases are TGTGCCAGCTCACCAACCCCGGGACAGGGCGGAGGTGAGCAGTTCTTC.

The chain couples TRBV19 to TRBJ2-7; 8 bases align to TRBD1. The V gene's germline CDR1 is LNHDA and CDR2 SQIVND (reference sequence). CDR3 length: 14 amino acids. Unmatched junction bases numbered 6, after V lost 5 bases and J lost 3 bases. CDR3 sequence (DNA): TGTGCCAGTAGTGTGGGACAGGTCGGCTACGAGCAGTACTTC. It yields the protein CASSVGQVGYEQYF. Variable domain in full (rest from reference TRBV19 and TRBJ2-7): DGGITQSPKYLFRKEGQNVTLSCEQNLNHDAMYWYRQDPGQGLRLIYYSQIVNDFQKGDIAEGYSVSREKKESFPLTVTSAQKNPTAFYLCASSVGQVGYEQYFGPGTRLTVT.

V is TRBV4-1 and J is TRBJ1-3; no definite D call. Germline values: CDR1 MGHRA, CDR2 YSYEKL. This CDR3 spans 17 amino acids. V gave up 0 bases and J gave up 1 base, with 13 bases separating them. The CDR3 nucleotides are TGCGCCAGCAGCCAAGAGGCCAGGCTAACATCTGGAAACACCATATATTTT. Its protein product is CASSQEARLTSGNTIYF.